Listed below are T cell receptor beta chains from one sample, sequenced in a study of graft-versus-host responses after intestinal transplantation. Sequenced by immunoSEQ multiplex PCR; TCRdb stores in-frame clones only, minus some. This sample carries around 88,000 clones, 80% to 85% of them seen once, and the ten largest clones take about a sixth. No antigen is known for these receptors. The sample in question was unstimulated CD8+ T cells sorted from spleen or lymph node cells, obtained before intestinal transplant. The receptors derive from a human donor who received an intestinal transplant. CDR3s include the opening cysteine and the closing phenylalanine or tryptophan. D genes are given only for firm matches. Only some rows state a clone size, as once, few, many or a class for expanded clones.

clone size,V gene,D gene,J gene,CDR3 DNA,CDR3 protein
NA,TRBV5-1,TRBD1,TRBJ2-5,TGCGCCAGCAGCCCCGACAGGGTTTATGGCCCAGAGACCCAGTACTTC,CASSPDRVYGPETQYF
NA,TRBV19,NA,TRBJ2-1,TGTGCCAGTAGCCGGCAGGGTACCTACAATGAGCAGTTCTTC,CASSRQGTYNEQFF
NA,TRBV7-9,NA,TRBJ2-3,TGTGCCAGCAGCTCCTATGGGGTGACTCGCACAGATACGCAGTATTTT,CASSSYGVTRTDTQYF
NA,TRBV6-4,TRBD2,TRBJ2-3,TGTGCCAGCAGTGACTCTCCCGGGGATAGCGGGAGCGCAGATACGCAGTATTTT,CASSDSPGDSGSADTQYF
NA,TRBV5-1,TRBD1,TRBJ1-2,TGCGCCAGCAGCTTGGTGGGACAGGGGTACTATGGCTACACCTTC,CASSLVGQGYYGYTF
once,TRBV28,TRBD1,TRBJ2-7,TGTGCCAGCAGGGATTGGACAGGGACCTACTACGAGCAGTACTTC,CASRDWTGTYYEQYF
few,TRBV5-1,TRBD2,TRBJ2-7,TGCGCCAGCAGCTTGCTCGGGGTGGACGGGAGGGCTGGGACCTACGAGCAGTACTTC,CASSLLGVDGRAGTYEQYF
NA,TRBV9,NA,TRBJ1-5,TGTGCCAGCAGCGTAGGAGGGTATAGCAATCAGCCCCAGCATTTT,CASSVGGYSNQPQHF
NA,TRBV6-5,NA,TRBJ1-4,TGTGTCAGCACCACAGGGTGGGGGGATGAAAAACTGTTTTTT,CVSTTGWGDEKLFF
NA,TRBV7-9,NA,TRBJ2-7,TGTGCCAGCAGCCCTAACCCCGGCGAGCAGTACTTC,CASSPNPGEQYF
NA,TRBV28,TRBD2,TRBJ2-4,TGTGCCAGCAGCCTTAGCGGGAGAGTATCCAAAAACATTCAGTACTTC,CASSLSGRVSKNIQYF
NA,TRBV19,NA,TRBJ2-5,TGTGCCAGTAGTATCGCAGGCCCTTTCAGAGAGACCCAGTACTTC,CASSIAGPFRETQYF
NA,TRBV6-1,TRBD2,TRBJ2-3,TGTGCCAGCAGAGGACTAGCGGGGGGGCCAGATACGCAGTATTTT,CASRGLAGGPDTQYF
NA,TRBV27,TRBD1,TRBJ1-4,TGTGCCAGCAGTCCGGCAGGGGGAGTGGAAAAACTGTTTTTT,CASSPAGGVEKLFF
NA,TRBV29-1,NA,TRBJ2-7,TGCAGCGTTGGGGGTTATGGTGGGGGACCCTTCTACGAGCAGTACTTC,CSVGGYGGGPFYEQYF
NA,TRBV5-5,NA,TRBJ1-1,TGTGCCAGCAGCTTGTGGAGGACTGAAGCTTTCTTT,CASSLWRTEAFF
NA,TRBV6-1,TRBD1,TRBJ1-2,TGTGCCAGCAGTGTCATGGGACAGGGCGATGGCTACACCTTC,CASSVMGQGDGYTF
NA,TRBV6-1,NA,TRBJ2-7,TGTGCCAGCAGTGCCGGGGCCGAGTACGAGCAGTACTTC,CASSAGAEYEQYF
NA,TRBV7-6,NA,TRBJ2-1,TGTGCCAGCAGCTTAGCCAGGTACTACTCCTACAATGAGCAGTTCTTC,CASSLARYYSYNEQFF
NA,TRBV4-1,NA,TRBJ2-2,TGCGCCAGCAGCCATACAGACACCGGGGAGCTGTTTTTT,CASSHTDTGELFF
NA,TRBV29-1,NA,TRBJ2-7,TGCAGCGTTGAAGATCGAGGCAACGAGCAGTACTTC,CSVEDRGNEQYF
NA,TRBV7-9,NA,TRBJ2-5,TGTGCCAGCAGCTCCACAGAAAAGGACCTGGAGACCCAGTACTTC,CASSSTEKDLETQYF
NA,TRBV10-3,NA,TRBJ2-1,TGTGCCATCAGTGTTGGGGATGAGCAGTTCTTC,CAISVGDEQFF
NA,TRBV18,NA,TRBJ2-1,TGTGCCAGCTCTCCCCCGGGAGTCGGAGTAAGTGAGCAGTTCTTC,CASSPPGVGVSEQFF
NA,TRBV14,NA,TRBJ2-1,TGTGCCAGCAGCCACGGGGGCAATGAGCAGTTCTTC,CASSHGGNEQFF
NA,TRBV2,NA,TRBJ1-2,TGTGCCAGCAGGAACGAGGGGCTATATGGCTACACCTTC,CASRNEGLYGYTF
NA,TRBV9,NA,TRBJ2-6,TGTGCCAGCAGCGCCCCCTTGAACGGGGGGCGCCGGGCCAACGTCCTGACTTTC,CASSAPLNGGRRANVLTF
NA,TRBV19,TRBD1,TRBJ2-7,TGTGCCAGTGCGTACGGGACAGGGTACGAGCAGTACTTC,CASAYGTGYEQYF
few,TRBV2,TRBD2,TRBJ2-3,TGTGCCAGCAACCGACTAGCGGGGGGGCCTGAGTCAGATACGCAGTATTTT,CASNRLAGGPESDTQYF
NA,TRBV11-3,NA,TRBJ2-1,TGTGCCAGCAGCTCAGGGGGGGCCTCCTACAATGAGCAGTTCTTC,CASSSGGASYNEQFF
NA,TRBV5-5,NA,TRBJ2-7,TGTGCCAGCAGCTTGGGGAGCTCCTACGAGCAGTACTTC,CASSLGSSYEQYF
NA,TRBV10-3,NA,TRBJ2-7,TGTGCCATCAGTGAGTTTCGGAGAACCTACGAGCAGTACTTC,CAISEFRRTYEQYF
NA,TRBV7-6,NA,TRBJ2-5,TGTGCCAGCAGCTTAAGCAGCGGACAAGAGACCCAGTACTTC,CASSLSSGQETQYF
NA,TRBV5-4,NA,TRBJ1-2,TGTGCCAGCAGCTCGGGTACCCGGGACGGCTTTAACTATGGCTACACCTTC,CASSSGTRDGFNYGYTF
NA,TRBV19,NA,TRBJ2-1,TGTGCCAGTAGTACCGACATCGTTAGCTCCTACAATGAGCAGTTCTTC,CASSTDIVSSYNEQFF
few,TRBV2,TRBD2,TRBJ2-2,TGTGCCAGCAGGGAAACCACTAGCGGGGGGGACGGGGAGCTGTTTTTT,CASRETTSGGDGELFF
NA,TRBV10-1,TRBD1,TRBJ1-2,TGCGCCAGCAGTAACGGGACAGGGGACACCTTC,CASSNGTGDTF
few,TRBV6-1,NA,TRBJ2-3,TGTGCCAGCAGTGAAGGGGCAGGGTGGGGGGACACAGATACGCAGTATTTT,CASSEGAGWGDTDTQYF
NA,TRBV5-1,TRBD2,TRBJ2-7,TGCGCCAGCGGGGGTAGCGGGAATCCCGAGCAGTACTTC,CASGGSGNPEQYF
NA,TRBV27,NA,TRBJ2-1,TGTGCCAGCAGTTGGGGACCCGAGAACGATGAGCAGTTCTTC,CASSWGPENDEQFF
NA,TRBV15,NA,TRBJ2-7,TGTGCCACCAGCAGAGGTGGGGGGCAGAACTACGAGCAGTACTTC,CATSRGGGQNYEQYF
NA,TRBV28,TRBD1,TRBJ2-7,TGTGCCAGCAGTCCCCGGGACAGGGAGACCGAGCAGTACTTC,CASSPRDRETEQYF
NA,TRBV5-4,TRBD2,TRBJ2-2,TGTGCCAGCAGCTTTCCAGCGGGAGGCACCGGGGAGCTGTTTTTT,CASSFPAGGTGELFF
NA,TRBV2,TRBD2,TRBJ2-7,TGTGCCAGCATTGCCAGTTGGGGGGGGTTCTACGAGCAGTACTTC,CASIASWGGFYEQYF
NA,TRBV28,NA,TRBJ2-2,TGTGCCAGAACTTCTGGGGAGCTGTTTTTT,CARTSGELFF
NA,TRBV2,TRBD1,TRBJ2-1,TGTGCCAGCAGCGGGCATTCGGGACAGCCCTACAATGAGCAGTTCTTC,CASSGHSGQPYNEQFF
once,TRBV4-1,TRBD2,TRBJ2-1,TGCGCCGGCAGCCCAACTAGCGGGAGGGGCAATGAGCAGTTCTTC,CAGSPTSGRGNEQFF
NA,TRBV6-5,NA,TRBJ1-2,TGTGCCAGCAGGGTGACAGGCAACTATGGCTACACCTTC,CASRVTGNYGYTF
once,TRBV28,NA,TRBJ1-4,TGTGCCAGCAGTACCCGCGGACAGACTGCCAATGAAAAACTGTTTTTT,CASSTRGQTANEKLFF
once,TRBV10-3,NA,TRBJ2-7,TGTGCCATCAGTGAGTCGACGGCCTACGAGCAGTACTTC,CAISESTAYEQYF
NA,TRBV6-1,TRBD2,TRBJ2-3,TGTGCCAGCAGTGGACTAGCGGGGGGCACAGATACGCAGTATTTT,CASSGLAGGTDTQYF
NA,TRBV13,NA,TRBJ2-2,TGTGCCAGCAGCTTAAGCTATTTGGGGATTACCGGGACCCCGAACACCGGGGAGCTGTTTTTT,CASSLSYLGITGTPNTGELFF
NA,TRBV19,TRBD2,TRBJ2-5,TGTGCCAGTAGTTCTAGCGGGAGTTCTGAGACCCAGTACTTC,CASSSSGSSETQYF